These 24 T cell receptor beta chains originate from one sample sequenced in a study of shared clonotypes between healthy human individuals. Sequenced by immunoSEQ multiplex PCR; TCRdb stores in-frame clones only, minus some. The sample yields 600,000 to 800,000 clones, around 70% seen once. Material for sequencing was memory CD4+ T cells sorted from blood. Subset defined: CD45RA-negative fraction. These receptors all stem from a woman aged 25 to 39 in good health.

This clone was counted once. The chain is built from TRBV6-4 and TRBJ2-1; tentative D call: TRBD2 (5 bases). This CDR3 is 12 amino acids long. V lost 4 bases and J 7 bases, leaving 8 bases between the germline ends. Germline CDR1 reads MRHNA; CDR2 reads SNTAGT. The CDR3 DNA reads as TGTGCCAGCAGTGTAGGCGGGAATGAGCAGTTCTTC. Protein sequence: CASSVGGNEQFF.

CDR3 in DNA: TGTGCCAGCAGCCAACACCCCGTGGGGTACAATGAGCAGTTCTTC. Translating gives CASSQHPVGYNEQFF. The gene calls are TRBV7-7 and TRBJ2-1; D not resolved. Trimming took off 5 bases at V and 4 bases at J, with 15 bases between the two ends. The germline V gene encodes CDR1 SSHAT and CDR2 FNYEAQ (reference sequence). CDR3 size: 15 residues.

This clone was counted once. The gene calls are TRBV4-1 and TRBJ2-6, with D uncertain. CDR3 length: 17 amino acids. CDR1 and CDR2 (germline): MGHRA, YSYEKL. V lost 1 base and J lost 0, with 10 bases in between. The CDR3 coding sequence is TGCGCCAGCAGCCAAGGAGGAACAGTCTCTGGGGCCAACGTCCTGACTTTC. It encodes CASSQGGTVSGANVLTF.

This rearrangement joins TRBV20-1 to TRBJ2-1; D is tentatively TRBD1 or TRBD2 (5 bases each). From germline, CDR1 is DFQATT and CDR2 SNEGSKA (reference sequence). V was clipped by 5 bases and J by 10 bases, with 12 bases between them. The CDR3 length is 11 residues. Here the CDR3 reads CSAGRRDEQFF. The CDR3 coding sequence is TGCAGTGCTGGTCGCAGGGACGAGCAGTTCTTC.

This chain joins TRBV18 and TRBJ2-7; 9 nucleotides line up with TRBD1. V lost 3 bases, J lost 0 bases, and 6 bases stayed unmatched. The CDR3 extends over 16 amino acids. CDR1 is KGHSH and CDR2 is LQKENI in the germline V gene. CDR3 protein: CASSPSGTGSSYEQYF. The CDR3 DNA reads as TGTGCCAGCTCACCTTCCGGGACAGGGAGCTCCTACGAGCAGTACTTC.

This clone was observed a handful of times. At the DNA level, this CDR3 is encoded by other sequences in the same sample as well. CDR3 region: CASSSGPKETQYF. CDR3 nucleotide sequence: TGTGCCAGCAGTTCGGGGCCAAAAGAGACCCAGTACTTC. The chain combines TRBV6-1 with TRBJ2-5; the D gene could be TRBD1 or TRBD2 (5 bases each). CDR1 is MNHNS and CDR2 is SASEGT in the germline V gene. The CDR3 consists of 13 residues. The V end lost 5 bases, the J end lost 3 bases, and 10 bases lay between the germline ends.

The rearrangement joins TRBV28 to TRBJ1-6; a possible D gene is TRBD1 (5 bases). Germline-derived CDR1 and CDR2 are MDHEN and SYDVKM. Trimming took off 6 bases at V and 7 bases at J, with 13 bases between the two ends. CDR3 length: 14 residues. The CDR3 nucleotides are TGTGCCAGCAGCCCGAGGCAGGGCAATTCACCCCTCCACTTT. Translation gives CASSPRQGNSPLHF.

V is TRBV2 and J is TRBJ2-2, with 7 nucleotides matching TRBD1. The CDR3 runs 13 residues. The trim removed 7 bases at V and 6 bases at J, leaving 5 bases unmatched. The germline CDR1 and CDR2 sequences are SNHLY and FYNNEI. The DNA for the CDR3 is TGTGCCAGCACCCGGCAGGGGGCCGGGGAGCTGTTTTTT. Its protein is CASTRQGAGELFF.

A few counts support this clone. The chain joins TRBV5-1 to TRBJ2-5, with 8 bases that match TRBD1. V gave up 3 bases and J gave up 2 bases; unmatched junction bases: 6. The CDR3 is made up of 15 amino acids. Per germline, CDR1 SGHRS and CDR2 YFSETQ. Written as DNA, the CDR3 is TGCGCCAGCAGCTCAGTCAGGGGGCCACAAGAGACCCAGTACTTC. Protein sequence: CASSSVRGPQETQYF.

The CDR3 nucleotides read TGTGCCAGCAGCCGTACAGGGTTCGAGACCCAGTACTTC. This codes for CASSRTGFETQYF. The chain employs TRBV27 and TRBJ2-5; possible D gene TRBD1, 6 bases. This CDR3 contains 13 residues. Germline values: CDR1 MNHEY, CDR2 SMNVEV (reference sequence). Trimming took 6 bases from V and 5 from J, leaving 13 bases between them.

The V call is TRBV14, the J call TRBJ2-1; possible D gene TRBD2, 6 bases. The V gene's germline CDR1 is SGHDN and CDR2 FVKESK. This CDR3 comprises 14 residues. The V end was cut by 1 base, the J end by 7 bases, with 11 bases between. DNA for the CDR3: TGTGCCAGCAGCCAAGGCGGCGGGGTGAATGAGCAGTTCTTC. Translation: CASSQGGGVNEQFF.

The V gene is TRBV7-9, the J gene TRBJ1-2, with a weak D call TRBD1 (6 bases). Trimming pared 0 bases from V and 8 bases from J, leaving 16 bases between. There are 15 residues in the CDR3. In germline, CDR1 is SEHNR, CDR2 FQNEAQ (reference sequence). CDR3 sequence reads: CASSLAGTQLIGYTF. DNA of the CDR3: TGTGCCAGCAGCTTAGCCGGGACACAACTTATAGGCTACACCTTC. Full variable domain (missing parts from reference TRBV7-9 and TRBJ1-2): DTGVSQNPRHKITKRGQNVTFRCDPISEHNRLYWYRQTLGQGPEFLTYFQNEAQLEKSRLLSDRFSAERPKGSFSTLEIQRTEQGDSAMYLCASSLAGTQLIGYTFGSGTRLTVV.

CDR3 loop: CATSGTRGYEQYF. For the CDR3, the DNA is TGTGCCACCTCCGGGACTAGGGGCTACGAGCAGTACTTC. This rearrangement joins TRBV10-3 to TRBJ2-7; 8 bases match TRBD2. The length of the CDR3 is 13 residues. Germline V lookup: CDR1 ENHRY, CDR2 SYGVKD. V shed 10 bases, J shed 3 bases, and the junction held 8 bases outside the gene matches.

In this sample, this clone turned up a few times. V gene TRBV14 combines with J gene TRBJ2-7; the D is unclear. Per the germline V gene, CDR1 is SGHDN and CDR2 is FVKESK. The V end lost 2 bases, the J end lost 7 bases, and 9 bases lay between the germline ends. This CDR3 has 12 amino acids. For the CDR3, the DNA is TGTGCCAGCAGCCAAAACAGCGTGGAGCAGTACTTC. This sequence encodes CASSQNSVEQYF.

The chain recombines TRBV6-1 with TRBJ1-5; D is ambiguous. The CDR3 spans 13 residues. Germline V gene sequence: CDR1 MNHNS, CDR2 SASEGT. Deletions cut 4 bases from V and 4 bases from J, with 8 bases between. Here the CDR3 DNA reads TGTGCCAGCAGTGCTTTCGGGAATCAGCCCCAGCATTTT. Amino acid sequence: CASSAFGNQPQHF.

This clone was observed a single time. Distinct nucleotide sequences in the sample also encode this CDR3. The rearrangement links TRBV19 to TRBJ1-4; 7 bases match TRBD1. CDR3 length: 14 residues. Germline loops: CDR1 LNHDA, CDR2 SQIVND (reference sequence). V shed 3 bases and J 8 bases; nucleotides not matched to a gene: 6. CDR3 bases: TGTGCCAGTAGTATCCGACAGGGAGGCGAAAAACTGTTTTTT. Amino acids: CASSIRQGGEKLFF.

This clone is a singleton in its sample. The chain has TRBV28 and TRBJ2-1; D possibly corresponds to TRBD2 (5 bases). The length of the CDR3 is 13 residues. Trimming removed 7 bases from V and 6 bases from J, with 13 bases in between. The germline gives CDR1 MDHEN, CDR2 SYDVKM. CDR3 bases: TGTGCCAGCACCCTCACCAGCGGCAATGAGCAGTTCTTC. This translates into CASTLTSGNEQFF.

The rearrangement uses TRBV14 and TRBJ2-3, with 8 bases lining up with TRBD1. The CDR3 sequence is 15 residues long. Per the germline V gene, CDR1 is SGHDN and CDR2 is FVKESK. Trimming at V came to 2 bases and at J to 8 bases, leaving 9 bases not matched to a gene. CDR3 coding DNA: TGTGCCAGCAGCCAAAGGACAGGGTGGCTAGGTACGCAGTATTTT. Protein product: CASSQRTGWLGTQYF.

This clone is a singleton in its sample. This rearrangement joins TRBV5-1 to TRBJ2-5, with TRBD2 matching 7 bases. V shed 4 bases and J 5 bases; nucleotides not matched to a gene: 11. The CDR3 is 15 residues long. CDR1 SGHRS and CDR2 YFSETQ come from the germline V gene. The DNA of the CDR3 is TGCGCCAGCAGCCCCTGGACATCGCGGGGGGAGACCCAGTACTTC. It yields the protein CASSPWTSRGETQYF.

This clone is a singleton in its sample. The gene calls are TRBV29-1 and TRBJ2-7; the match to TRBD1 covers 7 bases. The CDR3 is 13 residues long. The V gene's germline CDR1 is SQVTM and CDR2 ANQGSEA. V lost 5 bases and J lost 3; bases outside the gene matches: 7. The CDR3, as DNA: TGCAGCGTTTCCGGGACAGACTTCTACGAGCAGTACTTC. It encodes CSVSGTDFYEQYF.

The chain recombines TRBV6-1 with TRBJ1-3; D is possibly TRBD1 (5 bases). Germline V gives CDR1 MNHNS, CDR2 SASEGT. V was shortened by 3 bases and J by 2 bases, with 14 bases between the two germline ends. The CDR3 sequence is 16 residues long. In DNA form, the CDR3 reads TGTGCCAGCAGTGATCCCCGACAGCATACTGGAAACACCATATATTTT. This translates into CASSDPRQHTGNTIYF.

This clone came up many times. This CDR3 is also generated by other DNA sequences in the sample. The rearrangement joins TRBV5-1 to TRBJ2-5; no definite D call. The CDR3 consists of 12 residues. Per the germline V gene, CDR1 is SGHRS and CDR2 is YFSETQ. The V gene lost 4 bases and the J gene lost 0 bases, with 4 bases spanning the gap. This chain's CDR3 is CASSANQETQYF. In nucleotides, the CDR3 is TGCGCCAGCAGCGCGAACCAAGAGACCCAGTACTTC.

The chain combines TRBV27 with TRBJ2-3; D remains ambiguous. This CDR3 has 16 amino acids. The ends were cut back, 1 base at V and 9 bases at J, with 20 bases in the middle. Germline CDR1 is MNHEY and CDR2 is SMNVEV (reference sequence). The CDR3 is CASSLFYPPPRLTQYF. DNA for the CDR3: TGTGCCAGCAGTTTATTCTATCCCCCGCCCCGGTTAACGCAGTATTTT.

The V call is TRBV2, the J call TRBJ2-5, with D perhaps assigned TRBD1 or TRBD2 (5 bases each). Trimming stripped 5 bases from V and 5 bases from J, with 21 bases between. The CDR3 runs 16 residues. Germline V CDR1 and CDR2: SNHLY, FYNNEI. The CDR3 spells CASSKLVGTVGETQYF. The DNA for the CDR3 is TGTGCCAGCAGTAAACTCGTAGGGACGGTTGGGGAGACCCAGTACTTC.